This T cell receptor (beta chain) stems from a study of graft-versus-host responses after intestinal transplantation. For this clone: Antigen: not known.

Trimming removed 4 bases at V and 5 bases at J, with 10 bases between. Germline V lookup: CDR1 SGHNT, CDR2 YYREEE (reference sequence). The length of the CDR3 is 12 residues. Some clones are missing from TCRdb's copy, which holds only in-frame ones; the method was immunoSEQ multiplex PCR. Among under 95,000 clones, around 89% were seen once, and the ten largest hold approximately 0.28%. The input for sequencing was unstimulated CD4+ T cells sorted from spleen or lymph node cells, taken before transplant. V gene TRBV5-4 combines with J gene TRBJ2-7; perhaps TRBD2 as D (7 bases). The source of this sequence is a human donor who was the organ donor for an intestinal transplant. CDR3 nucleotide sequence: TGTGCCAGCAGCCAAGGGGGGGACGAGCAGTACTTC. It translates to CASSQGGDEQYF.